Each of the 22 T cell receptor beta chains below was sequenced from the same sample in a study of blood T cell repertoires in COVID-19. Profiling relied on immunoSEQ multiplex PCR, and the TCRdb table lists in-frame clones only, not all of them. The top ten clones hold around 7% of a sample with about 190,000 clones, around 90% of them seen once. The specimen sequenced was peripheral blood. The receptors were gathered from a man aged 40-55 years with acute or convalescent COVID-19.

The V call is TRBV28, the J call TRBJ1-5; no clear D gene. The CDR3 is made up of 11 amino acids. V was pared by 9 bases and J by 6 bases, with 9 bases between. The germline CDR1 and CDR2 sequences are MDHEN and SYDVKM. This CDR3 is CASRSSQPQHF. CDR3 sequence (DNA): TGTGCCAGTAGGAGTAGTCAGCCCCAGCATTTT.

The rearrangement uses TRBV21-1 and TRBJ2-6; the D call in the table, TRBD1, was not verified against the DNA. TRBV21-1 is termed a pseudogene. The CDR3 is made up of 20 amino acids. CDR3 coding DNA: TGTGCCAGCAGCACAACTCTAACAGGGGGCGGACCCTCTGGGGCCAACGTCCTGACTTTC. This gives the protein CASSTTLTGGGPSGANVLTF.

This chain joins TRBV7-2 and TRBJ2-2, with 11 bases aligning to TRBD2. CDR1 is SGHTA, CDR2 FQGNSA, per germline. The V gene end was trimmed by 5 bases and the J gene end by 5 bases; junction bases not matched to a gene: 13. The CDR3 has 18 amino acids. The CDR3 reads CASSGEGLAGGYTGELFF. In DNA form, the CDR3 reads TGTGCCAGCAGCGGAGAGGGCCTAGCGGGGGGATATACCGGGGAGCTGTTTTTT.

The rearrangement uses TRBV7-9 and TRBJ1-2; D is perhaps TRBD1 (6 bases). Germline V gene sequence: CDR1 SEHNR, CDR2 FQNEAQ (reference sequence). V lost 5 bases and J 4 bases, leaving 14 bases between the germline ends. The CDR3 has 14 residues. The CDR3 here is CASSLEGGSYGYTF. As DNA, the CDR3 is TGTGCCAGCAGCCTAGAAGGGGGATCCTATGGCTACACCTTC.

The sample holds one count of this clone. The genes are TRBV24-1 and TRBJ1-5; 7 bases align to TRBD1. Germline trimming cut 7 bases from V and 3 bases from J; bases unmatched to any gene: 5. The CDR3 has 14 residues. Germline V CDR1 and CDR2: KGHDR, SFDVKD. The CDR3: CATSQGGNNQPQHF. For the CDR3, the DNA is TGTGCCACCAGCCAGGGGGGTAACAATCAGCCCCAGCATTTT.

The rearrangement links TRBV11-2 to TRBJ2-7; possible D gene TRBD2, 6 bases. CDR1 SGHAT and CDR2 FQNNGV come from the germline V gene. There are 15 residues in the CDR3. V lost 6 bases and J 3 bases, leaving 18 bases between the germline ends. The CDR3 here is CASRWGLGGDYEQYF. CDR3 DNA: TGTGCCAGCAGATGGGGACTCGGAGGGGACTACGAGCAGTACTTC. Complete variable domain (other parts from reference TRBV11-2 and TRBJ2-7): EAGVAQSPRYKIIEKRQSVAFWCNPISGHATLYWYQQILGQGPKLLIQFQNNGVVDDSQLPKDRFSAERLKGVDSTLKIQPAKLEDSAVYLCASRWGLGGDYEQYFGPGTRLTVT.

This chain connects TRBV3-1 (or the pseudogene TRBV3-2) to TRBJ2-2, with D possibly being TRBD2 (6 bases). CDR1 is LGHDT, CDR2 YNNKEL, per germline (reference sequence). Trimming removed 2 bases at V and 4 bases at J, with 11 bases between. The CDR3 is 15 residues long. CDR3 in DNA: TGTGCCAGCAGCCAATTGGAGCGGGTCACCGGGGAGCTGTTTTTT. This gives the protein CASSQLERVTGELFF.

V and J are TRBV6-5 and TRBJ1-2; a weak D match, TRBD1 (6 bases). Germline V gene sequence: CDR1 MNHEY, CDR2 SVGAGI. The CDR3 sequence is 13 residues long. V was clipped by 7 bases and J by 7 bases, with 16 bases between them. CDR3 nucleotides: TGTGCCAGCACCGAGACAGGTTCTCGTGGCTACACCTTC. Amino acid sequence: CASTETGSRGYTF.

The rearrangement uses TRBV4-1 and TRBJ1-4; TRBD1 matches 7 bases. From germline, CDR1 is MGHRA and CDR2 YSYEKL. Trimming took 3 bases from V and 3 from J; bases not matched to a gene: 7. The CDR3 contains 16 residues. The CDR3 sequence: CASSHPDRAPNEKLFF. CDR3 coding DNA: TGCGCCAGCAGCCACCCCGACAGGGCACCTAATGAAAAACTGTTTTTT.

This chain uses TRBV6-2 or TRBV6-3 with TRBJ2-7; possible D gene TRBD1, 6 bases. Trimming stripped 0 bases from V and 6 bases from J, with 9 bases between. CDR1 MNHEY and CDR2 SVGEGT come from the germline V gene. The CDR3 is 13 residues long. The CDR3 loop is CASSYSGGSEQYF. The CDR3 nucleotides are TGTGCCAGCAGTTACTCAGGGGGAAGCGAGCAGTACTTC.

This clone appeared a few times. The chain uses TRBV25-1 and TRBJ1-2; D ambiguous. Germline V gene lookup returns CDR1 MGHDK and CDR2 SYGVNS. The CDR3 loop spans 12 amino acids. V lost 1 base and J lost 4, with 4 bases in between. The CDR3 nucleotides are TGTGCCAGCAGTGAATCAATCTATGGCTACACCTTC. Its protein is CASSESIYGYTF.

CDR3 nucleotides: TGTGCCAGCAGCCAAGATCGGGCTGCGGGGGGGAAAAAGGCAGATACGCAGTATTTT. Translated: CASSQDRAAGGKKADTQYF. The chain has TRBV4-2 and TRBJ2-3; TRBD2 matches 9 bases. This CDR3 spans 19 amino acids. The V segment lost 0 bases and the J segment 4 bases; nucleotides outside the gene matches: 14. CDR1 is LGHNA and CDR2 is YNFKEQ in the germline V gene.

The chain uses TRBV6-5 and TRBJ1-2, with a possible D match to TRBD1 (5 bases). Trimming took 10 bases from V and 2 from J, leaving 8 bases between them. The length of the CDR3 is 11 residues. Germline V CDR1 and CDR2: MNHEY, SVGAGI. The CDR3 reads CAKQENYGYTF. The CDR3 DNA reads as TGTGCCAAACAGGAAAACTATGGCTACACCTTC.

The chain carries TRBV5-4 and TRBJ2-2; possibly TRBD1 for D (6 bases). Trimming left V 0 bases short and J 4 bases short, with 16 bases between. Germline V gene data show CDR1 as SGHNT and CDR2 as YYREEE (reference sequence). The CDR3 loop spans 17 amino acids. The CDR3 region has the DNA TGTGCCAGCAGCTTGGAATCAGGGGTGCGTAGCACCGGGGAGCTGTTTTTT. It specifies CASSLESGVRSTGELFF.

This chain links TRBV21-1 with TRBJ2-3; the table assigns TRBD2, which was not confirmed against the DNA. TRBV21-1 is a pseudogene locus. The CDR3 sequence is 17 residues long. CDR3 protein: CASSKVLAGGRPDTQYF. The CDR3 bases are TGTGCCAGCAGCAAGGTTCTAGCGGGGGGACGACCAGATACGCAGTATTTT.

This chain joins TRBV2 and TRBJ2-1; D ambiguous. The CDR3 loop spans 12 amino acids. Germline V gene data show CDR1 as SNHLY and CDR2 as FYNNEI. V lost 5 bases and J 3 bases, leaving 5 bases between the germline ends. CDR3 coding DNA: TGTGCCAGCAGTCCCAGCTACAATGAGCAGTTCTTC. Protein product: CASSPSYNEQFF.

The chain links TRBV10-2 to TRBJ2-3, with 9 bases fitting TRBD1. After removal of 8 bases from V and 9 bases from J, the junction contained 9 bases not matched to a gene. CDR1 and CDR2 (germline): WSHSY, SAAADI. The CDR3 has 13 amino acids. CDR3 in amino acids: CASAGTGWETQYF. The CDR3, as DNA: TGCGCCAGCGCCGGGACAGGGTGGGAGACGCAGTATTTT.

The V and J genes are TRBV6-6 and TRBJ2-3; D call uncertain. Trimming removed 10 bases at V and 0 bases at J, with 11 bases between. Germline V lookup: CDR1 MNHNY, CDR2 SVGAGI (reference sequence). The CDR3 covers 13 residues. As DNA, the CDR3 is TGTGCCACCCGTCAAACTAGCACAGATACGCAGTATTTT. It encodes CATRQTSTDTQYF.

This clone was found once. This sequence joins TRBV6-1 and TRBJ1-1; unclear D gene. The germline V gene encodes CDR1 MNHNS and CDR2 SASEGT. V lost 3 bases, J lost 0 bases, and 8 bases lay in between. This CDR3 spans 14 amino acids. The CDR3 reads CASSESLVNTEAFF. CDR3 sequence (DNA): TGTGCCAGCAGTGAGTCTCTAGTGAACACTGAAGCTTTCTTT.

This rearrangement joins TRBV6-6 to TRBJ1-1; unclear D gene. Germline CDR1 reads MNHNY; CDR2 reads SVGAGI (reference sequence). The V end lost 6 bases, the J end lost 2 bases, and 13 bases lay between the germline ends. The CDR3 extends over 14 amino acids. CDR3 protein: CASRSPRVNTEAFF. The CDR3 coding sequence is TGTGCCAGCAGATCCCCTAGAGTAAACACTGAAGCTTTCTTT.

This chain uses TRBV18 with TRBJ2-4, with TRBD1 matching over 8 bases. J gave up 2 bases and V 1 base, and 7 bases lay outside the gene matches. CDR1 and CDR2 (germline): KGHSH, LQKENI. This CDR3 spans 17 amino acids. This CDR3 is CASSPLPGGGSKNIQYF. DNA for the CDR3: TGTGCCAGCTCACCACTCCCAGGGGGCGGGTCCAAAAACATTCAGTACTTC.

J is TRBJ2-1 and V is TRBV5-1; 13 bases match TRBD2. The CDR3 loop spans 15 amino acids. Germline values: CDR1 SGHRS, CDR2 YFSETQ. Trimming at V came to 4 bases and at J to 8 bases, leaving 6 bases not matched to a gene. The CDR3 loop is CASSQGTSGVDEQFF. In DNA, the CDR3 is TGCGCCAGCAGCCAAGGGACTAGCGGGGTCGATGAGCAGTTCTTC.